Sequencing of this T cell receptor (beta chain) was carried out in a study of tumor and adjacent non-tumor tissue in lung cancer. In the study overall: The patients, roughly 9 men and 5 women, were roughly 31 to 85 with stage I to III disease.

The library came from three nested PCR rounds adapted from ARM-PCR protocols. TCRdb re-analysed the multiplex PCR reads in MiXCR, keeping a single row per CDR3 protein. Here the sample spans over 110,000 distinct CDR3 sequences, around two thirds being singletons. RNA was extracted from bulk tissue without any cell sorting. A few counts support this clonotype. Its cognate antigen is unknown. Regarding the study as a whole: Patients with more diverse tumor TCRs had worse survival. Normal lung showed higher cumulative top 100 clone frequency than tumor. Significantly higher TCR diversity was found in tumor than normal lung.

The receptor's source is a man in his 60s with small cell lung cancer. Sequenced material: lung tumor tissue.

CDR3 coding DNA: TGTGCCAGCATCCCGGGACAGCTAAACACCGGGGAGCTGTTTTTT. It encodes CASIPGQLNTGELFF. The chain recombines TRBV28 with TRBJ2-2; 7 bases are a match to TRBD1. V lost 7 bases to trimming and J lost 2 bases; unmatched junction nucleotides: 7. The CDR3 is 15 residues long. Per the germline V gene, CDR1 is MDHEN and CDR2 is SYDVKM.